This record looks at one T cell receptor (beta chain) sequence and its context. Its antigen is as yet unknown. Vbeta (60) and Jbeta (13) primers were used in the PCR. The data were produced by immunoSEQ multiplex PCR, yet TCRdb's version contains in-frame clones alone and is incomplete. The sample shows some 150,000 clones, and 0.65% to 0.9% sits with its ten largest clones. This CDR3 has 16 residues. Germline V gene data show CDR1 as ENHRY and CDR2 as SYGVKD. The V and J ends lost 4 bases and 1 base, in that order; junction bases with no gene match: 4. The entry originates in a study of cytomegalovirus exposure and HLA in healthy donors. Study observations and caveats: A later examination showed that TCR association rates differed by HLA locus, with DRB1 most and HLA-C fewest.

The clonotype was recovered from a young woman in good health and CMV-seropositive. The chain employs TRBV10-3 and TRBJ2-3; 11 nucleotides agree with TRBD2. Specimen: PBMCs. CDR3 residues: CAISGTSGPGTDTQYF. DNA of the CDR3: TGTGCCATCAGTGGGACTAGCGGGCCGGGCACAGATACGCAGTATTTT.